One sample yielded the 7 T cell receptor beta chains listed below, sequenced in a study of blood T cells in healthy people across ages. A J-beta primer mix and a sample-barcoded 5' primer were used in a second PCR of roughly 6 to 12 cycles. TCRdb independently ran MiXCR on the 5' RACE reads; one entry per CDR3 protein. The data show under 2,000,000 distinct CDR3 sequences, with around 50% seen just once and around 2.1% held by the top ten. The sequencing sample was made of blood. The receptors here all came from a middle-aged woman in good health.

The V and J genes are TRBV7-2 and TRBJ2-1, with 8 bases lining up with TRBD2. The germline V gene encodes CDR1 SGHTA and CDR2 FQGNSA. V was clipped by 3 bases and J by 4 bases; unmatched bases: 8. The CDR3 covers 16 residues. The CDR3 is CASSLRGTRGYNEQFF. The CDR3 DNA reads TGTGCCAGCAGCTTGAGGGGGACTAGGGGGTACAATGAGCAGTTCTTC.

This clonotype was detected many times. The J gene is TRBJ2-1, the V gene TRBV5-5, with 10 nucleotides matching TRBD2. Germline trimming cut 5 bases from V and 2 bases from J; bases unmatched to any gene: 1. The CDR3 is 14 amino acids. Per the germline V gene, CDR1 is SGHKS and CDR2 is YYEKEE (reference sequence). CDR3 DNA: TGTGCCAGCAGAGCGGGGGGGACCTACAATGAGCAGTTCTTC. This translates into CASRAGGTYNEQFF.

The chain carries TRBV7-6 and TRBJ2-1; D possibly corresponds to TRBD2 (6 bases). CDR1 is SGHVS and CDR2 is FNYEAQ in the germline V gene. The ends were cut back, 7 bases at V and 2 bases at J, with 12 bases in the middle. The CDR3 loop spans 14 amino acids. The CDR3 DNA reads as TGTGCCAGCACCGAGCGGGCAGCCTACAATGAGCAGTTCTTC. It translates to CASTERAAYNEQFF. Together with reference TRBV7-6 and TRBJ2-1, the CDR3 gives the full variable domain: GAGVSQSPRYKVTKRGQDVALRCDPISGHVSLYWYRQALGQGPEFLTYFNYEAQQDKSGLPNDRFSAERPEGSISTLTIQRTEQRDSAMYRCASTERAAYNEQFFGPGTRLTVL.

The chain recombines TRBV24-1 with TRBJ2-3; 9 nucleotides align to TRBD1. The CDR3 contains 18 residues. Germline V gene sequence: CDR1 KGHDR, CDR2 SFDVKD. V lost 1 base to trimming and J lost 0 bases; unmatched junction nucleotides: 7. The DNA of the CDR3 is TGTGCCACCAGTGATTTACGGACAGGGGTCCTCAGCACAGATACGCAGTATTTT. This sequence encodes CATSDLRTGVLSTDTQYF.

This chain joins TRBV30 and TRBJ2-3, with D possibly called TRBD1 or TRBD2 (5 bases each). Between the trimmed V and J ends, which lost 1 base and 5 bases, there was a span of 16 bases. Germline lookup yields CDR1 GTSNPN and CDR2 SVGIG (reference sequence). This CDR3 spans 15 amino acids. The CDR3 loop is CAWSGAGSLIDTQYF. CDR3 nucleotide sequence: TGTGCCTGGAGTGGGGCAGGGAGTTTGATAGATACGCAGTATTTT.

This clonotype was detected only once. The chain carries TRBV12-3 or TRBV12-4 and TRBJ2-3, with D possibly called TRBD1 or TRBD2 (5 bases each). Trimming cost V 8 bases and J 2 bases, with 17 bases left between them. The CDR3 sequence is 15 residues long. CDR3 sequence (DNA): TGTGCCAGCGGAACGTCCCGGGGCTACACAGATACGCAGTATTTT. This gives the protein CASGTSRGYTDTQYF.

This chain uses TRBV4-2 with TRBJ2-5; D call uncertain. The J call may not be correct, given that the DNA end is closer to TRBJ2-7. There are 14 residues in the CDR3. From germline, CDR1 is LGHNA and CDR2 YNFKEQ. The CDR3: CASINVGGGHEQYF. The CDR3, as DNA: TGTGCCAGCATCAATGTAGGCGGTGGTCACGAGCAGTACTTC.